This T cell receptor beta chain is from a study of shared clonotypes between healthy human individuals. Study results and caveats: Estimated richness was generally greater in naive than memory subsets.

A word on this clone: Its antigen is not identified.

From germline, CDR1 is SGHRS and CDR2 YFSETQ. The ends were cut back, 4 bases at V and 5 bases at J, with 15 bases in the middle. The CDR3 covers 14 residues. Libraries were prepared by immunoSEQ multiplex PCR; TCRdb keeps only in-frame clonotypes and omits some of them. The profile shows approximately 980,000 clones, 76% of them singletons. This chain links TRBV5-1 with TRBJ1-2; D gene unclear. This sequence originates from a man aged 18 to 30 in good health. The sequenced sample consisted of memory CD4+ T cells sorted from blood. Subset noted: CD45RA-negative fraction. CDR3 DNA: TGCGCCAGCAGCCCCGGTGGGGTAGGTTATGGCTACACCTTC. Its protein product is CASSPGGVGYGYTF.